A single sample gave rise to the 11 T cell receptor beta chains below, sequenced in a study of cytomegalovirus exposure and HLA in healthy donors. This PCR relied on a set of 60 Vbeta primers and 13 Jbeta primers. TCRdb's table, derived via immunoSEQ multiplex PCR, lists solely in-frame clones and lacks some. Here the sample spans 160,000 or so clones, roughly 76% being singletons. Specimen: PBMCs. The source is a woman aged 45-65 years in good health and CMV-seronegative.

CDR3 DNA sequence: TGCGCCAGCAGTGACGAGCGCTGGGAGCAGTACTTC. Amino acid sequence: CASSDERWEQYF. V and J are TRBV10-2 and TRBJ2-7; no reliable D call. Trimming removed 3 bases at V and 7 bases at J, with 10 bases between. The germline gives CDR1 WSHSY, CDR2 SAAADI. The length of the CDR3 is 12 residues.

This rearrangement joins TRBV6-5 to TRBJ1-3; 7 nucleotides align to TRBD1. Looked up from germline, CDR1 is MNHEY and CDR2 is SVGAGI. This CDR3 spans 15 amino acids. J lost 4 bases, V lost 6 bases, and 9 bases had no gene match. The CDR3 loop reads CASRRQGSAGNTIYF. In DNA form, the CDR3 reads TGTGCCAGCAGGCGACAGGGTTCGGCGGGAAACACCATATATTTT.

The chain employs TRBV4-2 and TRBJ2-7; 7 bases line up with TRBD2. Trimming at V came to 8 bases and at J to 2 bases, leaving 9 bases not matched to a gene. The CDR3 covers 14 residues. Germline CDR1 reads LGHNA; CDR2 reads YNFKEQ. DNA for the CDR3: TGTGCCAGCGCCTCCAGCGGGATCCCCTACGAGCAGTACTTC. As protein: CASASSGIPYEQYF.

The V gene is TRBV6-5, the J gene TRBJ2-5; D may be TRBD2 (6 bases). V lost 7 bases and J lost 5, with 17 bases in between. Germline-derived CDR1 and CDR2 are MNHEY and SVGAGI. The CDR3 has 14 amino acids. The CDR3 loop reads CASTPPGGYETQYF. The CDR3 DNA sequence: TGTGCCAGCACCCCTCCCGGGGGTTACGAGACCCAGTACTTC.

The V call is TRBV18, the J call TRBJ1-2; D remains unclear. V was pared by 1 base and J by 1 base, with 19 bases between. This CDR3 has 18 amino acids. The V gene's germline CDR1 is KGHSH and CDR2 LQKENI. The chain's CDR3 is CASSPHIGRHYHNYGYTF. CDR3 bases: TGTGCCAGCTCACCACACATAGGCCGACATTACCATAACTATGGCTACACCTTC.

The chain employs TRBV6-5 and TRBJ2-7; no firm D call. CDR3 length equals 13 residues. Germline CDR1 MNHEY, CDR2 SVGAGI. V lost 5 bases and J lost 3, with 11 bases in between. The CDR3 DNA reads as TGTGCCAGCAGTCTCGCCGGGTACTACGAGCAGTACTTC. This translates into CASSLAGYYEQYF.

The genes are TRBV19 and TRBJ2-7, with TRBD1 as a possible D gene (6 bases). The CDR3 has 15 residues. CDR1 and CDR2 from the germline V gene are LNHDA and SQIVND (reference sequence). The V gene lost 3 bases and the J gene lost 5 bases, with 17 bases spanning the gap. The CDR3 region has the DNA TGTGCCAGTAGTATCCGGGACAACCCCAGTCACGAGCAGTACTTC. Encoded protein: CASSIRDNPSHEQYF.

V is TRBV13 and J is TRBJ1-1; D not resolved. The germline CDR1 and CDR2 sequences are PRHDT and FYEKMQ (reference sequence). The CDR3 is 12 amino acids. V gave up 4 bases and J gave up 4 bases, with 7 bases separating them. CDR3 bases: TGTGCCAGCAGCTCAGGCTCCACTGAAGCTTTCTTT. It encodes CASSSGSTEAFF.

The chain links TRBV6-1 to TRBJ2-7; D is unclear. Germline V gives CDR1 MNHNS, CDR2 SASEGT. The V end was cut by 4 bases, the J end by 6 bases, with 10 bases between. The CDR3 runs to 12 residues. DNA of the CDR3: TGTGCCAGCAGTGTCAGGCTTTCCGAGCAGTACTTC. Translation gives CASSVRLSEQYF.

The chain joins TRBV7-9 to TRBJ1-1; the match to TRBD1 covers 7 bases. CDR3 length equals 17 residues. The trim removed 1 base at V and 4 bases at J, leaving 12 bases unmatched. Germline loops: CDR1 SEHNR, CDR2 FQNEAQ (reference sequence). CDR3 DNA: TGTGCCAGCAGCTTAGACCTCGGCAGGGGGAGTGCCACTGAAGCTTTCTTT. Its translation is CASSLDLGRGSATEAFF. The full variable domain, with the rest looked up from reference TRBV7-9 and TRBJ1-1, is DTGVSQNPRHKITKRGQNVTFRCDPISEHNRLYWYRQTLGQGPEFLTYFQNEAQLEKSRLLSDRFSAERPKGSFSTLEIQRTEQGDSAMYLCASSLDLGRGSATEAFFGQGTRLTVV.

Only a few counts were recorded for this clone. The chain links TRBV9 to TRBJ2-7, with 11 bases matching TRBD2. The trim removed 0 bases at V and 4 bases at J, leaving 3 bases unmatched. Looked up from germline, CDR1 is SGDLS and CDR2 is YYNGEE. The CDR3 covers 15 residues. CDR3 sequence (DNA): TGTGCCAGCAGCGTAGGGCCTAGCGGGGGGTACGAGCAGTACTTC. It codes for CASSVGPSGGYEQYF.